This T cell receptor (beta chain) is drawn from a study of cytomegalovirus exposure and HLA in healthy donors. Amplification used 60 Vbeta primers and 13 Jbeta primers. Clones were read by immunoSEQ multiplex PCR, and TCRdb kept only the in-frame ones, dropping some. The sample holds 65,000 to 95,000 clones, around 79% seen once. The study's findings and limits: Reportedly, TCR beta sequences accurately predicted HLA-A and HLA-B alleles in most subjects. Usually a TCR sequence was rare, but some public TCRs were found in many donors. Roughly uniform depth of sequencing across donors was assumed in presence/absence analyses. Several top significant clusters appeared, in a later analysis, to be linked to common viral pathogens.

Germline V gene data show CDR1 as SEHNR and CDR2 as FQNEAQ (reference sequence). V lost 1 base to trimming and J lost 7 bases, with 16 bases between them. This CDR3 region has 15 residues. A word on this clone: Its antigen is still unknown.

Source material: PBMCs. V is TRBV7-9 and J is TRBJ2-5, with D maybe TRBD1 (6 bases). The clonotype was recovered from a male donor in good health and CMV-seropositive. This chain's CDR3 is CASSLVSRGQGTQYF. CDR3 coding DNA: TGTGCCAGCAGCTTAGTGAGCAGGGGTCAGGGGACCCAGTACTTC.